The following is a T cell receptor (beta chain) sequence with its context. The antigen remains unidentified. These data belong to a study of OX40 agonist ivuxolimab in advanced cancers. This CDR3 region has 14 residues. V lost 6 bases and J lost 0, with 6 bases in between. The germline CDR1 and CDR2 sequences are MNHNS and SASEGT. The repertoire was sequenced with immunoSEQ multiplex PCR; TCRdb's copy has only in-frame clones and lacks some. The sample contains 35,000 to 45,000 clones, just over 85% of which appear only once. Broader study findings: Among the nonresponders, some also had low normalized T-cell clonal expansion.

This receptor was taken from an adult with an advanced solid tumor such as melanoma, head and neck, liver or kidney cancer. The V call is TRBV6-1, the J call TRBJ2-6; the D gene is possibly TRBD2 (5 bases). The sequenced sample was CD4+ or CD8+ T cells sorted from blood, obtained in a trial of the OX40 agonist ivuxolimab. The CDR3 sequence: CASRGLSGANVLTF. CDR3 nucleotide sequence: TGTGCCAGCAGAGGACTCTCTGGGGCCAACGTCCTGACTTTC.